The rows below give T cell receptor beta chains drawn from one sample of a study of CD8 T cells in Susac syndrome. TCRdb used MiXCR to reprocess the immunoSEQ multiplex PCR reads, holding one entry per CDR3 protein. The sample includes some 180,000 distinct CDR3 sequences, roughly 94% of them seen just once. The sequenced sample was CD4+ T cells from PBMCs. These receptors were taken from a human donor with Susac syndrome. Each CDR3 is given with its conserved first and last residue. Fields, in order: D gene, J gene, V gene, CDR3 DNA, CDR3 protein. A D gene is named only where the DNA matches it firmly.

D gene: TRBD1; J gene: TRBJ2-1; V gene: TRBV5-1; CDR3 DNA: TGCGCCAGCAGCACGACAGGGGCAAGTAGCGAGCAGTTCTTC; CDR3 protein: CASSTTGASSEQFF
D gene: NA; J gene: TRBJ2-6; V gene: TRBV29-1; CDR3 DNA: TGCAGCGTTGCTGGGAACTCTGGGGCCAACGTCCTGACTTTC; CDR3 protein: CSVAGNSGANVLTF
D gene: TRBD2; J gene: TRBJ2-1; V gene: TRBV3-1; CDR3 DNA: TGTGCCAGCAGCCTAGCGGGGGACGGATCCAATGAGCAGTTCTTC; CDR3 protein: CASSLAGDGSNEQFF
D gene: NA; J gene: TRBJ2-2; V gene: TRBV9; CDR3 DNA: TGTGCCAGCAGGTTTACTAGCTCGGGCACCGGGGAGCTGTTTTTT; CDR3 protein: CASRFTSSGTGELFF
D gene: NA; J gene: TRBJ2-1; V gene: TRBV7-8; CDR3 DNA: TGTGCCAGCAGCCGTCGGACAAATCGCCATGAGCAGTTCTTC; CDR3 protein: CASSRRTNRHEQFF
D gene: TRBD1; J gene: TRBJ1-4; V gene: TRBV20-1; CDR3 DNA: TGCAGTGCTAGCGGGACAGGGACGGGGGGTGAAAAACTGTTTTTT; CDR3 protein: CSASGTGTGGEKLFF
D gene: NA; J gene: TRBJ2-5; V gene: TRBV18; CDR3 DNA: TGTGCCAGCTCACCCGGGACCGGACGAGAGACCCAGTACTTC; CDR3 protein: CASSPGTGRETQYF
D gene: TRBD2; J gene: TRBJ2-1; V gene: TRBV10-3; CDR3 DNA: TGTGCCATCAGTAAAGGACTAGCGGGATTTCATAGTGAGCAGTTCTTC; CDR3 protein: CAISKGLAGFHSEQFF
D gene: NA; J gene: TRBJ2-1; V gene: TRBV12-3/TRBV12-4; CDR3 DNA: TGTGCCACCCAGGGGTCTCGAGGGAATGAGCAGTTCTTC; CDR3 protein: CATQGSRGNEQFF
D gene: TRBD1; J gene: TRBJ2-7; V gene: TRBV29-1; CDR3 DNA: TGCAGCGTTAGTGTACAGGGGTACGAGCAGTACTTC; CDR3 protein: CSVSVQGYEQYF
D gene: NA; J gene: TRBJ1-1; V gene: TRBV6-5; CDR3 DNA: TGTGCCAGCAGTTATCGTCCGGGGGCTTTAGATCGTGAAGCTTTCTTT; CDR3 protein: CASSYRPGALDREAFF
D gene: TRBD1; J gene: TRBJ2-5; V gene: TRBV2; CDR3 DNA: TGTGCCAGCACGCCGGACAGGGGCCACGGGGAGACCCAGTACTTC; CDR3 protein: CASTPDRGHGETQYF
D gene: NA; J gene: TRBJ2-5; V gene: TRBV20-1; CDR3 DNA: TGCAGTGCTAGCGAGGGAGAGACCCAGTACTTC; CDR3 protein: CSASEGETQYF
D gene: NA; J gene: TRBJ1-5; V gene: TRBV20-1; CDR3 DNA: TGCAGTGCTAGAGTCGGTGTCGGTCAGCCCCAGCATTTT; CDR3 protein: CSARVGVGQPQHF
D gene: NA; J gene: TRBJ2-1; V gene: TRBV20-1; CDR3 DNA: TGCAGTGCCGCTGCGGGCTCCTACAATGAGCAGTTCTTC; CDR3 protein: CSAAAGSYNEQFF
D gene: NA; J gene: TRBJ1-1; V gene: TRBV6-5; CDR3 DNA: TGTGCCAGCAGTTACTCGAGCAGGGGCACCACTGAAGCTTTCTTT; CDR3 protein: CASSYSSRGTTEAFF